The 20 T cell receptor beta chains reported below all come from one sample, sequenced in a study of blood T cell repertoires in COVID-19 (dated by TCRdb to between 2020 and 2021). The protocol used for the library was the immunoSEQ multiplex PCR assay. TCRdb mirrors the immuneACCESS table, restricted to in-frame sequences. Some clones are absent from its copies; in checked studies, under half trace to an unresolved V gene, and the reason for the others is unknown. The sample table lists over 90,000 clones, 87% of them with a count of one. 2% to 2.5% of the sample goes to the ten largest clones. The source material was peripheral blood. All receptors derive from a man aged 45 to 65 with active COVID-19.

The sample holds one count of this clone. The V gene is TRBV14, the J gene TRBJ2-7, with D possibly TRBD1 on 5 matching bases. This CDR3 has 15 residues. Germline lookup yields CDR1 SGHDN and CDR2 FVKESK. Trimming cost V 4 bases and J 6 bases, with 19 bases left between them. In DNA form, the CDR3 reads TGTGCCAGCAGCCCAAGGGGCTACCTCGGAAGCGAGCAGTACTTC. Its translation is CASSPRGYLGSEQYF. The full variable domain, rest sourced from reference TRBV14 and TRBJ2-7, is EAGVTQFPSHSVIEKGQTVTLRCDPISGHDNLYWYRRVMGKEIKFLLHFVKESKQDESGMPNNRFLAERTGGTYSTLKVQPAELEDSGVYFCASSPRGYLGSEQYFGPGTRLTVT.

In nucleotides, the CDR3 is TGTGCCAGCAGCGGACAGACGGTGGGCACCGGGGAGCTGTTTTTT. It encodes CASSGQTVGTGELFF. V is TRBV3-1 (or the pseudogene TRBV3-2) and J is TRBJ2-2; tentatively, D is TRBD1 (6 bases). CDR3 size: 15 residues. The ends were cut back, 5 bases at V and 4 bases at J, with 14 bases in the middle. Germline V CDR1 and CDR2: LGHDT, YNNKEL (reference sequence).

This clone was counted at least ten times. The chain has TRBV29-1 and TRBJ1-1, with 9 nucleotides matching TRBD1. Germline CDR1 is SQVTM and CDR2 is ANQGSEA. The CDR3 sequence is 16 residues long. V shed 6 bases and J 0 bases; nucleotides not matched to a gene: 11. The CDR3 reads CSVALGQGVLNTEAFF. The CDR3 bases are TGCAGCGTAGCCTTGGGACAGGGTGTGCTGAACACTGAAGCTTTCTTT.

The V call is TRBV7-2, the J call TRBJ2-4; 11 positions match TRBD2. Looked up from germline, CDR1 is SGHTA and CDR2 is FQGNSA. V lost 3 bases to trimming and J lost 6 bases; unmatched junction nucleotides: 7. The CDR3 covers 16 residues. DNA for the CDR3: TGTGCCAGCAGCTTGGATAGCGGGGGGGGAGTAAACATTCAGTACTTC. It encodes CASSLDSGGGVNIQYF.

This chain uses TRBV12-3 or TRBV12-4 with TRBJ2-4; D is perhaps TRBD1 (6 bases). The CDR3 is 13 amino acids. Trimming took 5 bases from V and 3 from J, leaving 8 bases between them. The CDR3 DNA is TGTGCCAGCAGTGGACAGTACAAAAACATTCAGTACTTC. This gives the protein CASSGQYKNIQYF.

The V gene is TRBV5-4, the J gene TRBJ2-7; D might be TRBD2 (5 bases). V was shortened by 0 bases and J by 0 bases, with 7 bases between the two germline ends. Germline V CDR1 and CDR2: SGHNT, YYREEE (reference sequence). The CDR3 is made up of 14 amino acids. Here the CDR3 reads CASSLGRSSYEQYF. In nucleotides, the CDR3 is TGTGCCAGCAGCTTGGGGAGGAGCTCCTACGAGCAGTACTTC.

CDR3 amino acids: CASSRGTALNNEKLFF. CDR3 coding DNA: TGCGCCAGCAGCCGCGGGACAGCACTTAATAATGAAAAACTGTTTTTT. The chain has TRBV23-1 and TRBJ1-4, with 7 bases fitting TRBD1. TRBV23-1 is noted as an ORF with a role that remains uncertain. The CDR3 is 16 amino acids. The V segment lost 6 bases and the J segment 4 bases; nucleotides outside the gene matches: 11.

The CDR3 DNA sequence: TGTGCCAGCAGTGGGATACAGGGAGGGAGTGGAAACACCATATATTTT. This codes for CASSGIQGGSGNTIYF. The chain is built from TRBV25-1 and TRBJ1-3; maybe TRBD1 (6 bases). CDR1 and CDR2 from the germline V gene are MGHDK and SYGVNS. The length of the CDR3 is 16 residues. V dropped 4 bases and J dropped 3 bases, with 16 bases sitting between them.

The CDR3: CASGRLGNEQFF. The CDR3 DNA reads TGTGCTAGTGGAAGACTAGGCAATGAGCAGTTCTTC. J is TRBJ2-1 and V is TRBV12-5, with D perhaps TRBD2 (6 bases). From germline, CDR1 is LGHNT and CDR2 FRNRAP. The germline V and J ends were trimmed by 6 bases and 6 bases, with 9 bases remaining between them. This CDR3 region has 12 residues.

CDR3 in amino acids: CASRASQGHTEAFF. The CDR3 DNA is TGTGCCAGCAGGGCCTCACAGGGACACACTGAAGCTTTCTTT. The gene calls are TRBV6-5 and TRBJ1-1; tentatively, D is TRBD1 (6 bases). This CDR3 region has 14 residues. Trimming took off 6 bases at V and 3 bases at J, with 14 bases between the two ends. Per germline, CDR1 MNHEY and CDR2 SVGAGI.

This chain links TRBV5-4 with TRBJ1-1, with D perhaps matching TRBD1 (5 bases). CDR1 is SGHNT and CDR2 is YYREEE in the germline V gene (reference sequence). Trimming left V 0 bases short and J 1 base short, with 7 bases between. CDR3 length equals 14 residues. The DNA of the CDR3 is TGTGCCAGCAGCTTGGGGGGCCCGAACACTGAAGCTTTCTTT. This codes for CASSLGGPNTEAFF.

The CDR3 bases are TGTGCCAGCAGCTTAGGGCGTGGTGGACAGGAGTACTTC. This codes for CASSLGRGGQEYF. The V call is TRBV11-2, the J call TRBJ2-7, with 7 bases aligning to TRBD1. The V segment lost 1 base and the J segment 11 bases; nucleotides outside the gene matches: 8. The CDR3 extends over 13 amino acids. From germline, CDR1 is SGHAT and CDR2 FQNNGV.

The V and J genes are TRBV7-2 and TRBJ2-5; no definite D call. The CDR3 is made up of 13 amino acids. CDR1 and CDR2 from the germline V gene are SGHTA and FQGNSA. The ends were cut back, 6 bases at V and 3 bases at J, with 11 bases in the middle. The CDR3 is CASSWRREETQYF. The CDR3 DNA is TGTGCCAGCAGTTGGCGCCGGGAAGAGACCCAGTACTTC. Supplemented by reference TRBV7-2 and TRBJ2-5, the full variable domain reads GAGVSQSPSNKVTEKGKDVELRCDPISGHTALYWYRQSLGQGLEFLIYFQGNSAPDKSGLPSDRFSAERTGGSVSTLTIQRTQQEDSAVYLCASSWRREETQYFGPGTRLLVL.

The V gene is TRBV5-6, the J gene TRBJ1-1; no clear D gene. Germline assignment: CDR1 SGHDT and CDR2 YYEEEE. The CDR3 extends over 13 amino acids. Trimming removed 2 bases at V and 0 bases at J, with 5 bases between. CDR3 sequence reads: CASSFYLNTEAFF. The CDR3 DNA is TGTGCCAGCAGCTTTTACTTGAACACTGAAGCTTTCTTT.

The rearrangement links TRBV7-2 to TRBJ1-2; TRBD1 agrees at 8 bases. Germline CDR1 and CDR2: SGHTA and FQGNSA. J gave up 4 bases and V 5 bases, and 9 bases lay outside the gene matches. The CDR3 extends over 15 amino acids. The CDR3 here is CASSNLGQGLYGYTF. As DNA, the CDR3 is TGTGCCAGCAGCAACCTTGGACAGGGCCTCTATGGCTACACCTTC.

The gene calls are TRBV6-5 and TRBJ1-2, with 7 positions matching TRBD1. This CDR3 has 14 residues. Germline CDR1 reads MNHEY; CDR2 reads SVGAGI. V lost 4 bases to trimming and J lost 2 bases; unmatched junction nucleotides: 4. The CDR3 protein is CASSLQGNNYGYTF. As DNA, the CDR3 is TGTGCCAGCAGTTTACAGGGGAACAACTATGGCTACACCTTC.

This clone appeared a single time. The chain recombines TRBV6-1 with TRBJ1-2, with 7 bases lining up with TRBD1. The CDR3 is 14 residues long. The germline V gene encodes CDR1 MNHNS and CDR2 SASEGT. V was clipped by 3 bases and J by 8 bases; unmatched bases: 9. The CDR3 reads CASSELTGAGGYTF. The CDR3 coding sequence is TGTGCCAGCAGTGAGTTAACAGGGGCGGGAGGCTACACCTTC.

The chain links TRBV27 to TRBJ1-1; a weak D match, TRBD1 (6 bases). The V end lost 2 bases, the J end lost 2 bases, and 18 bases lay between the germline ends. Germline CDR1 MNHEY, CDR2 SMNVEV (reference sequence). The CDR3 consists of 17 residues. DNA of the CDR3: TGTGCCAGCAGTTTAAGACGGAGGCCAGGGGACAACACTGAAGCTTTCTTT. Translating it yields CASSLRRRPGDNTEAFF.

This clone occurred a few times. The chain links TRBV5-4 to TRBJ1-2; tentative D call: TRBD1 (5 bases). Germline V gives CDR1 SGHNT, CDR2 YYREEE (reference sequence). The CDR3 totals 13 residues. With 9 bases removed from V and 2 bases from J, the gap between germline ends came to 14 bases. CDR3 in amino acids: CATGHDSNYGYTF. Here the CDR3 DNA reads TGTGCCACCGGACATGACTCCAACTATGGCTACACCTTC.

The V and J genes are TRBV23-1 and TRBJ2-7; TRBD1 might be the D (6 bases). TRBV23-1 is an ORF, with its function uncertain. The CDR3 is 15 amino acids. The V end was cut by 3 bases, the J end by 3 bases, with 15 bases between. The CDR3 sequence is CASSQTGFFIYEQYF. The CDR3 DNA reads TGCGCCAGCAGTCAGACAGGATTTTTTATCTACGAGCAGTACTTC.